This passage covers 26 T cell receptor beta chains from one sample sequenced in a study of OX40 agonist ivuxolimab in advanced cancers. TCRdb keeps only in-frame clones here, not all; method: immunoSEQ multiplex PCR. This table holds tens of thousands of clones, roughly 84% found once. Sequenced material: CD4+ or CD8+ T cells sorted from blood, taken in a trial of the OX40 agonist ivuxolimab. These receptors were taken from an adult with an advanced solid tumor such as melanoma, head and neck, liver or kidney cancer.

The chain links TRBV5-1 to TRBJ2-1, with TRBD1 matching 8 bases. Germline V gene sequence: CDR1 SGHRS, CDR2 YFSETQ. The CDR3 has 16 residues. V lost 1 base and J lost 3; bases outside the gene matches: 6. The CDR3 DNA reads as TGCGCCAGCAGCTTGCCCACAGGACAGGGCTACAATGAGCAGTTCTTC. It is translated as CASSLPTGQGYNEQFF.

The chain is built from TRBV7-2 and TRBJ2-7; TRBD2 is a possible D gene (6 bases). Germline assignment: CDR1 SGHTA and CDR2 FQGNSA. The CDR3 sequence is 15 residues long. V lost 3 bases to trimming and J lost 7 bases, with 19 bases between them. The CDR3 DNA reads TGTGCCAGCAGCTTCTTGACAAACCGTGCGGGGGAGCAGTACTTC. It is translated as CASSFLTNRAGEQYF.

This chain joins TRBV28 and TRBJ1-2; D is possibly TRBD1 (6 bases). Looked up from germline, CDR1 is MDHEN and CDR2 is SYDVKM. The CDR3 covers 14 residues. V lost 6 bases and J 4 bases, leaving 15 bases between the germline ends. CDR3: CASSPGGRGYGYTF. DNA of the CDR3: TGTGCCAGCAGCCCCGGCGGCAGGGGCTATGGCTACACCTTC.

Here the CDR3 DNA reads TGCGCCAGCAGCTTGGGTGGACAGGGGGCCGGGGAGCTGTTTTTT. As protein: CASSLGGQGAGELFF. The chain is built from TRBV5-1 and TRBJ2-2; 10 positions agree with TRBD1. In germline, CDR1 is SGHRS, CDR2 YFSETQ. Trimming at V came to 0 bases and at J to 6 bases, leaving 2 bases not matched to a gene. This CDR3 is built from 15 residues.

The chain couples TRBV4-1 to TRBJ1-6; no reliable D call. The CDR3 loop spans 13 amino acids. Germline V lookup: CDR1 MGHRA, CDR2 YSYEKL. The V end was cut by 4 bases, the J end by 13 bases, with 14 bases between. The CDR3 bases are TGCGCCAGCAGCCCCCCGTTGGTTCGGCCCCTCCACTTT. Translation gives CASSPPLVRPLHF.

This sequence joins TRBV30 and TRBJ2-3; possible D gene TRBD2, 6 bases. V dropped 1 base and J dropped 3 bases, with 14 bases sitting between them. The CDR3 consists of 15 residues. Germline-derived CDR1 and CDR2 are GTSNPN and SVGIG (reference sequence). The CDR3 reads CAWSGLALGTDTQYF. CDR3 in DNA: TGTGCCTGGAGTGGGCTAGCGTTGGGTACAGATACGCAGTATTTT.

V and J are TRBV25-1 and TRBJ2-7; TRBD2 aligns across 9 bases. Germline CDR1 MGHDK, CDR2 SYGVNS. With 3 bases clipped from V and 7 bases from J, the junction kept 10 bases outside the gene matches. This CDR3 spans 15 amino acids. CDR3 region: CASSDSKGLAREQYF. In DNA, the CDR3 is TGTGCCAGCAGTGACTCCAAGGGACTAGCAAGGGAGCAGTACTTC.

The chain has TRBV7-2 and TRBJ2-7; 9 nucleotides align to TRBD2. Trimming took 5 bases from V and 4 from J; bases not matched to a gene: 9. Germline V lookup: CDR1 SGHTA, CDR2 FQGNSA. The CDR3 is 15 amino acids. The DNA of the CDR3 is TGTGCCAGCAGCCCTGATGGTAGCGGGAGATACGAGCAGTACTTC. Protein product: CASSPDGSGRYEQYF.

This clone was found a few times. This chain uses TRBV2 with TRBJ2-3, with D tentatively TRBD2 (6 bases). V was cut by 7 bases and J by 0 bases, with 17 bases left in between. The CDR3 is made up of 16 amino acids. The germline V gene encodes CDR1 SNHLY and CDR2 FYNNEI. The CDR3 nucleotides read TGTGCCAGCACCAAGGGAGGACGGTTTAGCACAGATACGCAGTATTTT. This codes for CASTKGGRFSTDTQYF.

The CDR3 nucleotides read TGTGCCAGCAGCTTATCCAATGCTCCTAACTATGGCTACACCTTC. The encoded protein is CASSLSNAPNYGYTF. V gene TRBV7-9 combines with J gene TRBJ1-2; D uncertain. This CDR3 comprises 15 residues. The germline V and J ends were trimmed by 2 bases and 0 bases, with 10 bases remaining between them. Germline CDR1 SEHNR, CDR2 FQNEAQ (reference sequence).

This clone occurred a few times. This chain connects TRBV6-6 to TRBJ2-7; TRBD2 matches at 8 bases. Unmatched junction bases numbered 9, after V lost 6 bases and J lost 2 bases. The CDR3 is 15 amino acids. Germline values: CDR1 MNHNY, CDR2 SVGAGI (reference sequence). The CDR3 bases are TGTGCCAGCAGCGGGGGGGTCCATGACACCTACGAGCAGTACTTC. It translates to CASSGGVHDTYEQYF.

The rearrangement joins TRBV7-9 to TRBJ1-1, with 12 bases that match TRBD1. Looked up from germline, CDR1 is SEHNR and CDR2 is FQNEAQ (reference sequence). The ends lost 5 bases at V and 0 bases at J; junction bases unmatched: 4. The CDR3 is made up of 16 amino acids. CDR3 region: CASSPGTGGLNTEAFF. CDR3 nucleotides: TGTGCCAGCAGCCCCGGGACAGGGGGCTTGAACACTGAAGCTTTCTTT.

Only one count was recorded for this clone. The V call is TRBV6-5, the J call TRBJ2-6; no clear D. From germline, CDR1 is MNHEY and CDR2 SVGAGI. This CDR3 region has 16 residues. Between the trimmed V and J ends, which lost 0 bases and 0 bases, there was a span of 6 bases. CDR3 sequence reads: CASSYSNPSGANVLTF. The CDR3, as DNA: TGTGCCAGCAGTTACTCCAATCCCTCTGGGGCCAACGTCCTGACTTTC.

CDR3 DNA sequence: TGTGCCAGCAGAACAGGGAACACCGGGGAGCTGTTTTTT. This encodes CASRTGNTGELFF. V is TRBV6-5 and J is TRBJ2-2; D perhaps matches TRBD1 (5 bases). The CDR3 covers 13 residues. From germline, CDR1 is MNHEY and CDR2 SVGAGI. Trimming removed 6 bases at V and 1 base at J, with 6 bases between.

This chain links TRBV6-1 with TRBJ1-4; D remains ambiguous. CDR3 length: 15 residues. Trimming took off 4 bases at V and 0 bases at J, with 9 bases between the two ends. The V gene's germline CDR1 is MNHNS and CDR2 SASEGT. The CDR3 region is CASSGRASTNEKLFF. The CDR3 bases are TGTGCCAGCAGTGGCCGGGCATCAACTAATGAAAAACTGTTTTTT.

J is TRBJ2-7 and V is TRBV5-1; D might be TRBD2 (6 bases). This CDR3 region has 14 residues. Looked up from germline, CDR1 is SGHRS and CDR2 is YFSETQ. V was shortened by 3 bases and J by 4 bases, with 14 bases between the two germline ends. The CDR3: CASSSLAGGYEQYF. The CDR3 DNA reads as TGCGCCAGCAGCTCACTAGCTGGGGGGTACGAGCAGTACTTC.

The chain is built from TRBV10-3 and TRBJ2-3, with D unresolved. Trimming stripped 6 bases from V and 0 bases from J, with 10 bases between. This CDR3 is 14 amino acids long. Germline V gives CDR1 ENHRY, CDR2 SYGVKD. CDR3 in amino acids: CAISRATSTDTQYF. The CDR3 bases are TGTGCCATCAGCAGAGCGACTAGCACAGATACGCAGTATTTT.

This chain connects TRBV6-4 to TRBJ1-1, with TRBD1 matching 9 bases. The CDR3 runs to 13 residues. V lost 7 bases to trimming and J lost 2 bases; unmatched junction nucleotides: 2. The germline V gene encodes CDR1 MRHNA and CDR2 SNTAGT. CDR3 amino acids: CASKGQGNTEAFF. In DNA form, the CDR3 reads TGTGCCAGCAAGGGACAGGGCAACACTGAAGCTTTCTTT.

The rearrangement links TRBV9 to TRBJ2-5; 7 positions agree with TRBD1. The CDR3 is 13 residues long. In germline, CDR1 is SGDLS, CDR2 YYNGEE. J was trimmed by 3 bases and V by 3 bases; bases with no gene match: 2. In nucleotides, the CDR3 is TGTGCCAGCAGCGCCGGGACAGAAGAGACCCAGTACTTC. Protein product: CASSAGTEETQYF.

This clone is a singleton in its sample. This chain links TRBV18 with TRBJ2-1; 12 bases fit TRBD2. The germline V gene encodes CDR1 KGHSH and CDR2 LQKENI. The V segment lost 0 bases and the J segment 8 bases; nucleotides outside the gene matches: 5. This CDR3 comprises 16 residues. CDR3 DNA sequence: TGTGCCAGCTCACCACCTACTAGCGGGGGGAGTGATGAGCAGTTCTTC. Amino acid sequence: CASSPPTSGGSDEQFF.

V usage is TRBV19 and J usage is TRBJ2-7; D not certain. The CDR3 contains 12 residues. CDR1 LNHDA and CDR2 SQIVND come from the germline V gene (reference sequence). Trimming took 6 bases from V and 6 from J, leaving 12 bases between them. The CDR3 coding sequence is TGTGCCAGTAGGTACGGCTCTGGCGAGCAGTACTTC. Its translation: CASRYGSGEQYF.

V gene TRBV5-6 combines with J gene TRBJ2-3; D gene uncertain. Germline V gene lookup returns CDR1 SGHDT and CDR2 YYEEEE. V lost 2 bases and J 6 bases, leaving 16 bases between the germline ends. This CDR3 contains 15 residues. The CDR3 reads CASSLLTSTFDTQYF. The CDR3 DNA follows: TGTGCCAGCAGCTTATTGACCTCAACATTCGATACGCAGTATTTT. The full variable domain, its missing parts supplied by reference TRBV5-6 and TRBJ2-3, is DAGVTQSPTHLIKTRGQQVTLRCSPKSGHDTVSWYQQALGQGPQFIFQYYEEEERQRGNFPDRFSGHQFPNYSSELNVNALLLGDSALYLCASSLLTSTFDTQYFGPGTRLTVL.

V gene TRBV5-4 combines with J gene TRBJ1-4, with 10 bases fitting TRBD1. The CDR3 runs 14 residues. J was trimmed by 6 bases and V by 4 bases; bases with no gene match: 3. The germline gives CDR1 SGHNT, CDR2 YYREEE (reference sequence). CDR3 sequence: CASSAGTGDEKLFF. The CDR3 DNA is TGTGCCAGCAGCGCCGGGACAGGGGATGAAAAACTGTTTTTT. Full variable domain (outside the CDR3, taken from reference TRBV5-4 and TRBJ1-4): ETGVTQSPTHLIKTRGQQVTLRCSSQSGHNTVSWYQQALGQGPQFIFQYYREEENGRGNFPPRFSGLQFPNYSSELNVNALELDDSALYLCASSAGTGDEKLFFGSGTQLSVL.

The V gene is TRBV6-5, the J gene TRBJ2-7, with 10 bases that match TRBD2. V lost 6 bases to trimming and J lost 0 bases; unmatched junction nucleotides: 2. Germline loops: CDR1 MNHEY, CDR2 SVGAGI. CDR3 size: 14 residues. The CDR3 coding sequence is TGTGCCAGCAGGGGGACTAGCGACTCCTACGAGCAGTACTTC. This encodes CASRGTSDSYEQYF.

This clone was recorded only once. The V gene is TRBV5-6, the J gene TRBJ2-3; D may be TRBD2 (6 bases). Germline V CDR1 and CDR2: SGHDT, YYEEEE. The length of the CDR3 is 17 residues. Trimming stripped 1 base from V and 2 bases from J, with 17 bases between. The CDR3 DNA follows: TGTGCCAGCAGCTTGAGACGCGGGACTCTCTACACAGATACGCAGTATTTT. Protein sequence: CASSLRRGTLYTDTQYF. Based on the CDR3 plus reference TRBV5-6 and TRBJ2-3, the full variable domain is DAGVTQSPTHLIKTRGQQVTLRCSPKSGHDTVSWYQQALGQGPQFIFQYYEEEERQRGNFPDRFSGHQFPNYSSELNVNALLLGDSALYLCASSLRRGTLYTDTQYFGPGTRLTVL.

In its sample, this clone was seen a few times. J is TRBJ2-2 and V is TRBV11-3; 9 bases agree with TRBD2. The CDR3 is made up of 17 amino acids. Per the germline V gene, CDR1 is SGHNT and CDR2 is YENEEA. J gave up 5 bases and V 5 bases, and 12 bases lay outside the gene matches. The CDR3 reads CASSPSWAGGRTGELFF. The CDR3 DNA reads TGTGCCAGCAGCCCCAGCTGGGCGGGAGGGCGTACCGGGGAGCTGTTTTTT.